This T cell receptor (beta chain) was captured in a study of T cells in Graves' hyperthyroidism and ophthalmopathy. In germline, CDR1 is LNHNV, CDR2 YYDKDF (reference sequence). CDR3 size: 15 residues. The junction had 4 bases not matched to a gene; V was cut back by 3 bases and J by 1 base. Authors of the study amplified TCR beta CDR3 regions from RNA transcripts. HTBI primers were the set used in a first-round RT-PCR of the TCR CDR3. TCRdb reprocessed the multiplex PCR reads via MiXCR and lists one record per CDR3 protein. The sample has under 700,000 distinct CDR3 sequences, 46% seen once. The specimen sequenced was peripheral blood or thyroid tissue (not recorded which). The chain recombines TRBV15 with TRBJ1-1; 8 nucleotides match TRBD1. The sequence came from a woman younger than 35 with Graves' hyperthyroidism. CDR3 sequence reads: CATSSTGTGNTEAFF. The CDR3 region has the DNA TGTGCCACCAGCAGCACGGGGACAGGGAACACTGAAGCTTTCTTT. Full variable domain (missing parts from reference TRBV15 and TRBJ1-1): DAMVIQNPRYQVTQFGKPVTLSCSQTLNHNVMYWYQQKSSQAPKLLFHYYDKDFNNEADTPDNFQSRRPNTSFCFLDIRSPGLGDTAMYLCATSSTGTGNTEAFFGQGTRLTVV.